The clone carrying this T cell receptor (beta chain) was picked up a small number of times. What it binds is unknown. These data originate in a study of T and B cells in COVID-19 patients. Study-wide points: Early severe-case samples and blood from mildly ill patients during symptoms were in short supply.

CDR3 length: 13 amino acids. V shed 5 bases and J shed 4 bases, with 12 bases lying between them. Per the germline V gene, CDR1 is DFQATT and CDR2 is SNEGSKA (reference sequence). From blood, about 240-550 ng of genomic DNA served as TRB template. Multiplex PCR with BIOMED2 TRB-A/B primer pools amplified TRB rearrangements. In TCRdb, the multiplex PCR reads were re-called with MiXCR into one record per CDR3 protein. The profile covers 3,200 or so distinct CDR3 sequences, with more than 25% appearing a single time and about 25% taken by the ten largest. The clonotype was recovered from a human donor with active COVID-19. The genes are TRBV20-1 and TRBJ2-1; a possible D gene is TRBD2 (6 bases). Sample: blood. CDR3 DNA sequence: TGCAGTGCTTTAGCCCGGGGGTACAATGAGCAGTTCTTC. It specifies CSALARGYNEQFF.